This is a list of T cell receptor beta chains from one sample in a study of human T cells and chemical hapten exposure. MiXCR, applied by TCRdb to the RACE reads, yields one record per CDR3 protein. This table has about 80,000 distinct CDR3 sequences, approximately 14% appearing once. The sequencing used whole blood, collected in connection with sensitization to the hapten diphenylcyclopropenone (DPC). The receptors originated from a woman between 45 and 65 years old with alopecia areata. Some clones in this sample may be carry-over from other donors' samples. The CDR3 runs from the conserved cysteine through the conserved F or W. Each record gives: D gene, V gene, J gene, clone size, CDR3 protein, CDR3 DNA. The D gene is left open where the match is weak. Size is stated for part of the rows, as once, few or many counts, or as a class when the clone is expanded.

>NA|TRBV7-2|TRBJ2-6|many
CASSSLLGASGANVLTF
TGTGCCAGCAGCTCCTTGTTGGGGGCCTCTGGGGCCAACGTCCTGACTTTC
>NA|TRBV7-9|TRBJ2-3|few
CASSPSAGSTDTQYF
TGTGCCAGCAGCCCTAGCGCCGGCAGCACAGATACGCAGTATTTT
>NA|TRBV29-1|TRBJ2-5|NA
CSAMTPQETQYF
TGCAGCGCTATGACACCGCAAGAGACCCAGTACTTC
>TRBD2|TRBV10-3|TRBJ2-7|NA
CATSSGSPEQYF
TGTGCCACCTCTAGCGGGAGTCCCGAGCAGTACTTC
>NA|TRBV6-5|TRBJ1-2|few
CASSYSRVDYRDGYTF
TGTGCCAGCAGTTACTCCCGGGTCGATTACAGGGATGGCTACACCTTC
>NA|TRBV7-9|TRBJ1-6|once
CASSYDNSPLHF
TGTGCCAGCAGCTACGATAATTCACCCCTCCACTTT
>TRBD2|TRBV6-1|TRBJ2-2|few
CASSQGLAGVSGELFF
TGTGCCAGCAGCCAAGGACTAGCGGGAGTCAGCGGGGAGCTGTTTTTT
>NA|TRBV4-3|TRBJ2-5|NA
CASSQDWGRSETQYF
TGCGCCAGCAGCCAAGATTGGGGGAGGTCAGAGACCCAGTACTTC
>NA|TRBV27|TRBJ1-6|many
CASMAGNNSPLHF
TGTGCCAGCATGGCGGGGAATAATTCACCCCTCCACTTT
>NA|TRBV30|TRBJ2-3|NA
CAQSQGLGPSDTQYF
TGTGCCCAGTCGCAGGGGCTCGGCCCTTCAGATACGCAGTATTTT
>NA|TRBV28|TRBJ1-1|NA
CASSHQGPLAFF
TGTGCCAGCAGCCACCAGGGGCCGTTGGCTTTCTTT
>TRBD1|TRBV29-1|TRBJ2-2|NA
CSVGTGYSNTGELFF
TGCAGCGTCGGGACAGGGTACTCGAACACCGGGGAGCTGTTTTTT
>NA|TRBV2|TRBJ2-1|many
CASRRNRHAFF
TGTGCCAGCCGTAGAAACAGGCACGCTTTCTTC
>TRBD2|TRBV29-1|TRBJ2-7|NA
CSVLGLAGTIQYF
TGCAGCGTACTGGGACTAGCGGGAACTATCCAGTACTTC
>TRBD1|TRBV5-1|TRBJ2-7|NA
CASSFAAGQGHYEQYF
TGCGCCAGCAGCTTTGCAGCGGGACAGGGTCACTACGAGCAGTACTTC
>TRBD2|TRBV4-2|TRBJ2-7|NA
CASSQEIPGAGVPRAQYF
TGTGCCAGCAGCCAAGAGATTCCCGGAGCGGGAGTCCCCCGAGCGCAGTACTTC
>NA|TRBV4-3|TRBJ1-6|few
CASSQTGSANSPLHF
TGCGCCAGCAGCCAAACCGGGAGCGCTAATTCACCCCTCCACTTT
>NA|TRBV29-1|TRBJ1-2|many
CSVPEGEKNYGYTF
TGCAGCGTACCCGAGGGGGAGAAGAACTATGGCTACACCTTC
>NA|TRBV20-1|TRBJ2-1|few
CSAGLDAGISYNEQFF
TGCAGTGCTGGCCTCGACGCGGGGATCTCCTACAATGAGCAGTTCTTC
>NA|TRBV7-8|TRBJ1-5|many
CASSRQEDQPQHF
TGTGCCAGCAGCCGACAGGAAGATCAGCCCCAGCATTTT